This T cell receptor (beta chain) originates from a study of T cell responses to AZD1222 COVID-19 vaccine. Overall study results and limits: Vaccine-related CD4 TCRs covered spike, predominating at 160-218 and 743-854. Rises in breadth and depth of Spike-specific TCRs came after two AZD1222 doses.

This clone has only a few counts. The antigen remains undetermined. This CDR3 contains 12 residues. The V end was cut by 8 bases, the J end by 10 bases, with 16 bases between. CDR1 is MGHDK, CDR2 SYGVNS, per germline. This table comes from immunoSEQ multiplex PCR, and its TCRdb copy is limited to in-frame clones, with some not included. The data show some 140,000 clones, roughly nine tenths seen once. The V call is TRBV25-1, the J call TRBJ2-3, with a possible D match to TRBD2 (6 bases). The receptor's source is an adult in good health. The starting material was peripheral blood, obtained on day 0 of MenACWY control vaccination. CDR3 region: CASFDGGRAQYF. In DNA form, the CDR3 reads TGTGCCAGCTTCGATGGGGGGAGAGCGCAGTATTTT.